The clone carrying this TCR beta chain is identified as medium-sized from frequency. Antigen unknown. Germline CDR1 reads LNHDA; CDR2 reads SQIVND (reference sequence). The CDR3 extends over 13 amino acids. One tube held mixed TRB-A and TRB-B primer pools for touch-down PCR. TCRdb re-called the multiplex PCR reads; one entry per CDR3 protein, DNA not given. The table for this sample gives 5,500 to 6,500 distinct CDR3 sequences. The data were taken from a study of T cell clusters in autoimmune cytopenias. General study results and limits: Exclusive TRB clusters were approximately 3.2-fold more numerous in healthy donors than in active autoimmune hepatitis. Physiological T cell clusters of healthy donors were apparently absent in primary autoimmune cytopenia patients. TRB repertoire shifts in secondary cytopenia and chronic lymphocytic leukemia mostly reflected lymphoma, not autoimmunity.

Each sample's input was 250 ng genomic DNA, roughly 38,000 genome equivalents. The sequence derives from a human donor with an autoimmune cytopenia or autoimmune hepatitis (not recorded which). Sequenced: peripheral blood. The rearrangement links TRBV19 to TRBJ2-1; TCRdb calls TRBD2, which cannot be checked without DNA. The CDR3 sequence is CASTMGLANEQFF. Together with reference TRBV19 and TRBJ2-1, the CDR3 gives the full variable domain: DGGITQSPKYLFRKEGQNVTLSCEQNLNHDAMYWYRQDPGQGLRLIYYSQIVNDFQKGDIAEGYSVSREKKESFPLTVTSAQKNPTAFYLCASTMGLANEQFFGPGTRLTVL.